These T cell receptor beta chains were read from a single sample in a study of T-cell memory formation after mild COVID-19. One entry per CDR3 protein results from TCRdb running MiXCR on the 5' RACE reads. The sample shows hundreds of thousands of distinct CDR3 sequences, roughly 21% of them seen only once. The sample comprised PBMCs or a T cell subset sorted from them (not recorded which). The receptors derive from an adult woman who had mild COVID-19 (a few samples of this study predate the infection). Cell type and time point are not known. The CDR3 runs from the conserved cysteine through the conserved F or W.

v_gene	j_gene	CDR3aa
TRBV6-5	TRBJ2-7	CASSYHPGREQYF
TRBV14	TRBJ2-7	CASSQFSRGPGYEQYF
TRBV29-1	TRBJ2-1	CSVEVGGDNEQFF
TRBV20-1	TRBJ2-7	CSADDRESEQYF
TRBV5-1	TRBJ2-1	CASSFRTGDNEQFF
TRBV7-2	TRBJ2-3	CASSVGTGGDTQYF
TRBV5-1	TRBJ2-1	CASRSLQDSSYNEQFF
TRBV28	TRBJ2-3	CASIRVAGTTDTQYF
TRBV20-1	TRBJ1-1	CSARELGIPLIDGAEAFF
TRBV29-1	TRBJ1-2	CSVTGRLNYGYTF
TRBV30	TRBJ2-7	CAWSGQTSGRGPPYEQYF
TRBV7-8	TRBJ1-3	CASSLQSSGNTIYF
TRBV14	TRBJ2-1	CASSPVVVVGHNEQFF
TRBV7-8	TRBJ2-3	CASSWSGTGTTDTQYF
TRBV27	TRBJ2-7	CASSFLGTGGDEQYF
TRBV9	TRBJ2-3	CASSVTKNTDTQYF
TRBV24-1	TRBJ1-1	CATSDRDTEAFF
TRBV2	TRBJ2-3	CASSDTAGDSTDTQYF
TRBV27	TRBJ1-1	CASQREGLRTEAFF
TRBV4-3	TRBJ2-7	CASSQVDSQWGWSGSFYEQYF
TRBV7-2	TRBJ2-7	CASSGPGSQNPYEQYF
TRBV5-1	TRBJ2-3	CASSLVGQGTNTQYF
TRBV2	TRBJ1-2	CASSGLSDGPYGYTF
TRBV20-1	TRBJ1-5	CSARERGQGAGQPQHF
TRBV9	TRBJ2-2	CASSVEWLAVTGELFF
TRBV7-9	TRBJ2-5	CASSARGGREVETQYF
TRBV5-4	TRBJ2-1	CASSQLDRGKSAEQFF
TRBV7-2	TRBJ2-7	CASSPPAARSLHEQYF
TRBV12-3/TRBV12-4	TRBJ2-3	CASAIGGVSTDTQYF
TRBV5-1	TRBJ2-1	CASSSQPGSPGNEQFF